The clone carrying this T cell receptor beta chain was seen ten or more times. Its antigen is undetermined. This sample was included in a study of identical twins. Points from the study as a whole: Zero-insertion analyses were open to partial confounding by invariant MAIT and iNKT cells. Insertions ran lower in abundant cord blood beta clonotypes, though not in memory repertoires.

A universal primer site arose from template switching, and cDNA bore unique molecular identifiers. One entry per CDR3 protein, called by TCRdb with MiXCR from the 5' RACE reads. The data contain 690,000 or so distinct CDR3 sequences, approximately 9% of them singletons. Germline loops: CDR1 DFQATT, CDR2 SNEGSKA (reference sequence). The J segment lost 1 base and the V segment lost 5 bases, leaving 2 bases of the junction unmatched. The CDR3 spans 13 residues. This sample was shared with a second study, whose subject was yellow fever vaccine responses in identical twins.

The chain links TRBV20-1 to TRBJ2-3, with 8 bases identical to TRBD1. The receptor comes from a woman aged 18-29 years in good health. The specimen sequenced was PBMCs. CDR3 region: CSAEDRGTDTQYF. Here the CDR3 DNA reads TGCAGTGCTGAGGACAGGGGCACAGATACGCAGTATTTT.